This paragraph reports one T cell receptor (beta chain). The sample comes from a study of T cell repertoires in cytomegalovirus infection. Germline lookup yields CDR1 PRHDT and CDR2 FYEKMQ (reference sequence). The CDR3 is made up of 11 amino acids. The V and J ends lost 2 bases and 14 bases respectively, with 12 bases between them. TCRdb ran MiXCR on the reads and lists one entry per CDR3 protein. The sample lists approximately 700,000 distinct CDR3 sequences; roughly a third were seen once. This receptor was obtained from a human donor in good health (CMV status not recorded). Some clones in this sample may be carry-over from other donors' samples. The sequenced sample consisted of PBMCs. The genes are TRBV13 and TRBJ1-1, with D unclear. The CDR3 DNA reads TGTGCCAGCAGCTTAACCATCCACGTCTTCTTT. Its translation is CASSLTIHVFF.